This record covers a single T cell receptor (beta chain). This entry is derived from a study of T-cell reconstitution after alpha-beta-depleted transplantation in children. The CDR3 consists of 14 residues. The junction had 3 bases not matched to a gene; V was cut back by 2 bases and J by 5 bases. CDR1 and CDR2 (germline): SGHTA, FQGNSA. During its preparation, the TCRbeta library received unique molecular identifiers. TCRdb itself ran the PCR reads through MiXCR, one entry per CDR3 protein. Of 900,000 or so distinct CDR3 sequences listed, 15% to 20% are singletons. The material sequenced was PBMCs, mostly from graft donor cells, taken 360 days after TCRalphabeta/CD19-depleted stem cell transplant. The rearrangement uses TRBV7-2 and TRBJ1-5; 7 bases align to TRBD1. The TCR comes from a male patient between 5 and 17 years old who had a stem cell transplant for acute lymphoblastic leukemia, so the T cells may come from the graft donor. CDR3 bases: TGTGCCAGCAGCTTACAACAGGGGTATCAGCCCCAGCATTTT. This encodes CASSLQQGYQPQHF.